The 10 T cell receptor beta chains presented below share a single source sample, sequenced in a study of shared clonotypes between healthy human individuals. The data were produced by immunoSEQ multiplex PCR, yet TCRdb's version contains in-frame clones alone and is incomplete. The table lists 1 million to 1.2 million clones, roughly 77% of them singletons. Sequencing input: memory CD4+ T cells from PBMCs. Subset indicated: CD45RA-negative fraction. The receptors come from a man between 18 and 29 years old in good health. Some clones in this sample may be carry-over from other donors' samples.

This rearrangement joins TRBV25-1 to TRBJ2-7; D is unclear. V lost 2 bases and J 0 bases, leaving 11 bases between the germline ends. This CDR3 has 15 amino acids. Per the germline V gene, CDR1 is MGHDK and CDR2 is SYGVNS. The CDR3 loop is CASSEGLGGSYEQYF. CDR3 nucleotide sequence: TGTGCCAGCAGTGAAGGGCTAGGCGGCTCCTACGAGCAGTACTTC.

The J gene is TRBJ2-7, the V gene TRBV28; maybe TRBD1 (6 bases). CDR3 length: 18 amino acids. Deletions cut 3 bases from V and 3 bases from J, with 24 bases between. Germline V gives CDR1 MDHEN, CDR2 SYDVKM. CDR3 coding DNA: TGTGCCAGCAGTTTTCTTGGGGGCGCGGATGGAGCCCGCTACGAGCAGTACTTC. The encoded protein is CASSFLGGADGARYEQYF.

The J gene is TRBJ2-2, the V gene TRBV7-3; TRBD1 agrees at 8 bases. Germline V lookup: CDR1 SGHTA, CDR2 FQGTGA. The CDR3 length is 15 residues. J lost 6 bases, V lost 2 bases, and 5 bases had no gene match. The CDR3 bases are TGTGCCAGCAGCTTAGGGGACAGGAAGGCCGGGGAGCTGTTTTTT. Translation: CASSLGDRKAGELFF.

The genes are TRBV11-3 and TRBJ2-5; 9 nucleotides match TRBD1. Germline-derived CDR1 and CDR2 are SGHNT and YENEEA. This CDR3 contains 13 residues. The J segment lost 11 bases and the V segment lost 5 bases, leaving 9 bases of the junction unmatched. As DNA, the CDR3 is TGTGCCAGCAGCCCCGGACAGGGGCGAGAGCAGTACTTC. This gives the protein CASSPGQGREQYF.

This chain uses TRBV4-1 with TRBJ2-5, with 9 bases lining up with TRBD2. The end of the DNA is better explained by TRBJ2-7, so the J call may be wrong. From germline, CDR1 is MGHRA and CDR2 YSYEKL. CDR3 length: 16 residues. The CDR3 sequence is CASSQEQVAGVNEQYF. CDR3 nucleotide sequence: TGCGCCAGCAGCCAAGAACAAGTAGCGGGAGTCAACGAGCAGTACTTC.

This clone came up once. The gene calls are TRBV2 and TRBJ2-7; 9 nucleotides match TRBD2. Germline V gene data show CDR1 as SNHLY and CDR2 as FYNNEI. V shed 7 bases, J shed 0 bases, and the junction held 4 bases outside the gene matches. This CDR3 is built from 14 residues. This CDR3 reads CASKNSGSSYEQYF. CDR3 nucleotides: TGTGCCAGCAAGAATAGCGGGAGCTCCTACGAGCAGTACTTC.

Comment on this clone: Other DNA sequences from this sample encode an identical CDR3 as well. The chain has TRBV5-4 and TRBJ2-7; the D is unclear. CDR1 is SGHNT, CDR2 YYREEE, per germline (reference sequence). V was shortened by 1 base and J by 1 base, with 9 bases between the two germline ends. The CDR3 is 14 amino acids. The CDR3 region has the DNA TGTGCCAGCAGCTTGACAGCCTCATCCTACGAGCAGTACTTC. Encoded protein: CASSLTASSYEQYF.

The chain uses TRBV2 and TRBJ2-1; the D is unclear. The length of the CDR3 is 11 residues. V was trimmed by 7 bases and J by 2 bases, leaving 3 bases between them. Germline V gene lookup returns CDR1 SNHLY and CDR2 FYNNEI. CDR3 in DNA: TGTGCCAGCAAAACCTACAATGAGCAGTTCTTC. Translating it yields CASKTYNEQFF. The full variable domain, completed using reference TRBV2 and TRBJ2-1, is EPEVTQTPSHQVTQMGQEVILRCVPISNHLYFYWYRQILGQKVEFLVSFYNNEISEKSEIFDDQFSVERPDGSNFTLKIRSTKLEDSAMYFCASKTYNEQFFGPGTRLTVL.

The chain combines TRBV7-3 with TRBJ2-2, with unresolved D. The V end lost 4 bases, the J end lost 5 bases, and 14 bases lay between the germline ends. CDR3 length: 15 residues. CDR1 SGHTA and CDR2 FQGTGA come from the germline V gene. CDR3: CASSSGEARTGELFF. The DNA of the CDR3 is TGTGCCAGCAGCTCAGGAGAGGCGAGAACCGGGGAGCTGTTTTTT.

This clone has only one observation. This chain connects TRBV18 to TRBJ2-4, with D perhaps matching TRBD1 (5 bases). V lost 3 bases and J lost 0, with 12 bases in between. CDR1 is KGHSH, CDR2 LQKENI, per germline. CDR3 length equals 16 residues. CDR3: CASSPPQGLAKNIQYF. Here the CDR3 DNA reads TGTGCCAGCTCACCCCCGCAGGGCCTAGCCAAAAACATTCAGTACTTC.